This is a list of T cell receptor beta chains from one sample in a study of technical replicates of blood from several donors. Here immunoSEQ multiplex PCR was the method, and the copy in TCRdb shows in-frame clones only, minus some. The sample comprises under 95,000 clones, roughly 98% of which are singletons, and around 0.15% rests with the top ten. The sequenced material came from T cells isolated from PBMCs. These receptors were obtained from a human donor in good health. CDR3s include the opening cysteine and the closing phenylalanine or tryptophan. A D gene is named only where the DNA matches it firmly. The size field is filled for only some rows; it gives once, few, many or a size class.

CDR3nt: TGTGCCAGCAGCGCGGGACAGGTGAACACTGAAGCTTTCTTT
CDR3aa: CASSAGQVNTEAFF
v_gene: TRBV2
j_gene: TRBJ1-1
abundance: NA
d_gene: TRBD1
len: 14

CDR3nt: TGTGCCAGCAGTGCTGGACAGGGGGATAATCAGCCCCAGCATTTT
CDR3aa: CASSAGQGDNQPQHF
v_gene: TRBV2
j_gene: TRBJ1-5
abundance: NA
d_gene: TRBD1
len: 15

CDR3nt: TGTGCCAGCAGCCAATCGTTAGGGACAGGGAGTAGTCAGCCCCAGCATTTT
CDR3aa: CASSQSLGTGSSQPQHF
v_gene: TRBV16
j_gene: TRBJ1-5
abundance: once
d_gene: TRBD1
len: 17

CDR3nt: TGTGCCAGCAAGGGGCAGAAGAATTCACCCCTCCACTTT
CDR3aa: CASKGQKNSPLHF
v_gene: TRBV2
j_gene: TRBJ1-6
abundance: NA
d_gene: NA
len: 13

CDR3nt: TGCGCCAGCAGCCACGCTAGCGGTACCTACGAGCAGTACTTC
CDR3aa: CASSHASGTYEQYF
v_gene: TRBV4-1
j_gene: TRBJ2-7
abundance: NA
d_gene: TRBD2
len: 14

CDR3nt: TGTGCCAGCAGCTCAGCTAGTAGTCGTTACGAGCAGTACTTC
CDR3aa: CASSSASSRYEQYF
v_gene: TRBV7-9
j_gene: TRBJ2-7
abundance: NA
d_gene: NA
len: 14

CDR3nt: TGTGCCAGCAGCTTCGGCGGGGCCGGCACAGATACGCAGTATTTT
CDR3aa: CASSFGGAGTDTQYF
v_gene: TRBV11-2
j_gene: TRBJ2-3
abundance: NA
d_gene: NA
len: 15

CDR3nt: TGTGCCAGCAGTGATGCCTGGACTTATGGCTACACCTTC
CDR3aa: CASSDAWTYGYTF
v_gene: TRBV25-1
j_gene: TRBJ1-2
abundance: NA
d_gene: NA
len: 13

CDR3nt: TGTGCCAGCAGTTGGAGGAGCAGCTCCTACGAGCAGTACTTC
CDR3aa: CASSWRSSSYEQYF
v_gene: TRBV11-3
j_gene: TRBJ2-7
abundance: NA
d_gene: NA
len: 14

CDR3nt: TGTGCCAGCAGCTTCGGGGGTTCCTCCTACAATGAGCAGTTCTTC
CDR3aa: CASSFGGSSYNEQFF
v_gene: TRBV9
j_gene: TRBJ2-1
abundance: NA
d_gene: NA
len: 15

CDR3nt: TGTGCCAGCAGCTTGAGGGGGAGTGCTGGTGAGCAGTTCTTC
CDR3aa: CASSLRGSAGEQFF
v_gene: TRBV13
j_gene: TRBJ2-1
abundance: NA
d_gene: NA
len: 14

CDR3nt: TGTGCCACACGCATATCACTCGGGACTATATCCTACGAGCAGTACTTC
CDR3aa: CATRISLGTISYEQYF
v_gene: TRBV2
j_gene: TRBJ2-7
abundance: NA
d_gene: TRBD2
len: 16

CDR3nt: TGTGCCAGCAGAGTATGGCGGGGGGCTAACACCGGGGAGCTGTTTTTT
CDR3aa: CASRVWRGANTGELFF
v_gene: TRBV5-6
j_gene: TRBJ2-2
abundance: NA
d_gene: TRBD2
len: 16

CDR3nt: TGCGCCAGCAGCCAACATTACGCGGGGGATCAGCCCCAGCATTTT
CDR3aa: CASSQHYAGDQPQHF
v_gene: TRBV4-1
j_gene: TRBJ1-5
abundance: NA
d_gene: NA
len: 15

CDR3nt: TGTGCCAGCAGCGTAGAGGGCAGGGTTTCACCCCTCCACTTT
CDR3aa: CASSVEGRVSPLHF
v_gene: TRBV9
j_gene: TRBJ1-6
abundance: NA
d_gene: NA
len: 14

CDR3nt: TGCGCCAGCAGCTTGGTGGGACAGAAAGAGACCCAGTACTTC
CDR3aa: CASSLVGQKETQYF
v_gene: TRBV5-1
j_gene: TRBJ2-5
abundance: NA
d_gene: TRBD1
len: 14

CDR3nt: TGCGCCAGCAGCTTGGCAGGGGGACTGGGCGGCTACACCTTC
CDR3aa: CASSLAGGLGGYTF
v_gene: TRBV5-1
j_gene: TRBJ1-2
abundance: NA
d_gene: TRBD1
len: 14

CDR3nt: TGTGCCAGCAGTCTAACGGACAGGGGACGGAATGAGCAGTTCTTC
CDR3aa: CASSLTDRGRNEQFF
v_gene: TRBV28
j_gene: TRBJ2-1
abundance: NA
d_gene: TRBD1
len: 15

CDR3nt: TGCGCCAGCAGCCCCCTTATGGACAGACGCTACCCCTTTGACTATGGCTACACCTTC
CDR3aa: CASSPLMDRRYPFDYGYTF
v_gene: TRBV4-1
j_gene: TRBJ1-2
abundance: NA
d_gene: NA
len: 19

CDR3nt: TGTGCCAGCAGCTTAGCAACAGGGGGCAAGTACGAGCAGTACTTC
CDR3aa: CASSLATGGKYEQYF
v_gene: TRBV7-6
j_gene: TRBJ2-7
abundance: once
d_gene: TRBD1
len: 15

CDR3nt: TGTGCCTATCCGAGTCTTCCCGGGACTAGCGGGAGAGGCTACAATGAGCAGTTCTTC
CDR3aa: CAYPSLPGTSGRGYNEQFF
v_gene: TRBV30
j_gene: TRBJ2-1
abundance: once
d_gene: TRBD2
len: 19

CDR3nt: TGTGCCAGCAGCCCCCATCCCCGACAGGCCACAGATACGCAGTATTTT
CDR3aa: CASSPHPRQATDTQYF
v_gene: TRBV7-9
j_gene: TRBJ2-3
abundance: NA
d_gene: NA
len: 16

CDR3nt: TGTGCCACCTCGCCGCGGCACAATCAGCCCCAGCATTTT
CDR3aa: CATSPRHNQPQHF
v_gene: TRBV15
j_gene: TRBJ1-5
abundance: once
d_gene: NA
len: 13

CDR3nt: TGCGCCAGCAGCCGAGGACTAGCGGGAGACTACGAGCAGTACTTC
CDR3aa: CASSRGLAGDYEQYF
v_gene: TRBV4-1
j_gene: TRBJ2-7
abundance: NA
d_gene: TRBD2
len: 15

CDR3nt: TGTGCCAGCAGACGAGCCAGGGTAGGGAACAATCAGCCCCAGCATTTT
CDR3aa: CASRRARVGNNQPQHF
v_gene: TRBV28
j_gene: TRBJ1-5
abundance: NA
d_gene: NA
len: 16

CDR3nt: TGTGCCAGCAGTTACCTCGGACTAGATAATGATGAGCAGTTCTTC
CDR3aa: CASSYLGLDNDEQFF
v_gene: TRBV6-5
j_gene: TRBJ2-1
abundance: NA
d_gene: TRBD2
len: 15

CDR3nt: TGTGCCAGTACCCAACGCGACTACCTAACGAGTGAGCAGTTCTTC
CDR3aa: CASTQRDYLTSEQFF
v_gene: TRBV19
j_gene: TRBJ2-1
abundance: NA
d_gene: NA
len: 15

CDR3nt: TGTGCCAGCTCACCGCCTAGCGGGGGGGCCGGTTGGGAGACCCAGTACTTC
CDR3aa: CASSPPSGGAGWETQYF
v_gene: TRBV18
j_gene: TRBJ2-5
abundance: NA
d_gene: TRBD2
len: 17

CDR3nt: TGTGCTAGTGGTAAGACCGGGAATCAGCCCCAGCATTTT
CDR3aa: CASGKTGNQPQHF
v_gene: TRBV12-5
j_gene: TRBJ1-5
abundance: NA
d_gene: NA
len: 13

CDR3nt: TGTGCCTGGAGGGTAGCCTCTGGAAACACCATATATTTT
CDR3aa: CAWRVASGNTIYF
v_gene: TRBV30
j_gene: TRBJ1-3
abundance: NA
d_gene: NA
len: 13

CDR3nt: TGTGCCATCAGCCCGGGACAGGGGGCTGAAAAACTGTTTTTT
CDR3aa: CAISPGQGAEKLFF
v_gene: TRBV10-3
j_gene: TRBJ1-4
abundance: NA
d_gene: TRBD1
len: 14

CDR3nt: TGTGCCAGCAGAGTCTACAGGGAGAACACTGAAGCTTTCTTT
CDR3aa: CASRVYRENTEAFF
v_gene: TRBV6-5
j_gene: TRBJ1-1
abundance: NA
d_gene: NA
len: 14

CDR3nt: TGTGCCAGCAGCCAAGGTGCAGGGGTGGGGACCCAGTACTTC
CDR3aa: CASSQGAGVGTQYF
v_gene: TRBV14
j_gene: TRBJ2-5
abundance: NA
d_gene: NA
len: 14

CDR3nt: TGTGCCAGCAGCCCGGGACTAGCGGGCTTATACGAGCAGTACTTC
CDR3aa: CASSPGLAGLYEQYF
v_gene: TRBV7-9
j_gene: TRBJ2-7
abundance: NA
d_gene: TRBD2
len: 15

CDR3nt: TGTGCCAGCAGCCAAGAAGGGCGGGGGGGAGACACAGATACGCAGTATTTT
CDR3aa: CASSQEGRGGDTDTQYF
v_gene: TRBV4-2
j_gene: TRBJ2-3
abundance: NA
d_gene: TRBD2
len: 17

CDR3nt: TGTGCCAGCAGTTTGCTCAGGGGAACCTCCTACGAGCAGTACTTC
CDR3aa: CASSLLRGTSYEQYF
v_gene: TRBV28
j_gene: TRBJ2-7
abundance: NA
d_gene: NA
len: 15

CDR3nt: TGCGCCAGCAGCGTGGGGACTGGCTACGAGCAGTACTTC
CDR3aa: CASSVGTGYEQYF
v_gene: TRBV5-1
j_gene: TRBJ2-7
abundance: NA
d_gene: NA
len: 13

CDR3nt: TGTGCCAGCAGCACTCCCGGGACAGGGGAGACCCAGTACTTC
CDR3aa: CASSTPGTGETQYF
v_gene: TRBV9
j_gene: TRBJ2-5
abundance: NA
d_gene: TRBD1
len: 14